By sample fraction, the clone carrying this T cell receptor beta chain is large (0.1 to 1%). Antigen specificity is unknown. The length of the CDR3 is 12 residues. The germline gives CDR1 MNHEY, CDR2 SMNVEV (reference sequence). The V gene end was trimmed by 5 bases and the J gene end by 7 bases; junction bases not matched to a gene: 2. Repertoires were generated with immunoSEQ multiplex PCR, while TCRdb's copy carries only in-frame clones and drops some. The sample has 18,000 or so clones; more than 60% are singletons. This entry belongs to a study of somatic mutations in cytotoxic T cells in rheumatoid arthritis. Across the whole study: Purity of nearly 100% was reached when some V beta antibody-stained T-cell populations were flow-sorted, including V beta1+ cells sequenced for TCRB.

Findings and limits, study-wide: Rheumatoid arthritis patients were compared with age-matched healthy controls, and their CD8+ T-cell clonality did not differ significantly.

Sample: CD8+ T cells sorted from blood. The chain is built from TRBV27 and TRBJ1-5, with TRBD1 identical over 7 bases. The clonotype originates from an older woman in good health. The CDR3 sequence: CASSEGGQPQHF. CDR3 DNA sequence: TGTGCCAGCAGTGAAGGGGGCCAGCCCCAGCATTTT.